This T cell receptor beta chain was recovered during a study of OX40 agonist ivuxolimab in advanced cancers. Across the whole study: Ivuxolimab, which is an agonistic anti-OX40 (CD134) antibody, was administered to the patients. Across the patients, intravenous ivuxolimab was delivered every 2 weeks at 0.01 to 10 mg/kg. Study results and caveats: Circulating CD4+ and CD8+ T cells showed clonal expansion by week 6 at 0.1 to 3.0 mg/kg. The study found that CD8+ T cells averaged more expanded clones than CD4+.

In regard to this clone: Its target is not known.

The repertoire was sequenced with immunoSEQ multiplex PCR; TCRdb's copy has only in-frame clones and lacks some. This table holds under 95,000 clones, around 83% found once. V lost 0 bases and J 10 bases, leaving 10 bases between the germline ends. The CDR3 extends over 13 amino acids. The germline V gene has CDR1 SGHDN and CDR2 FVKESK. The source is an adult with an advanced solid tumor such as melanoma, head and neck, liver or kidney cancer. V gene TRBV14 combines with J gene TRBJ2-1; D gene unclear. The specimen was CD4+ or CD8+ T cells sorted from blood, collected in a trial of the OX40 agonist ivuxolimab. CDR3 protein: CASSQDRSSEQFF. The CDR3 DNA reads TGTGCCAGCAGCCAAGATCGGTCCTCGGAGCAGTTCTTC.